This T cell receptor (beta chain) was profiled in a study of tumor-infiltrating lymphocytes in primary liver carcinoma. Study overall: T1-T3 N0M0 was the stage of the tumors, which were roughly 4 to 10 cm across.

Unsorted bulk tissue of about 20-32 mg yielded co-extracted RNA and DNA. There are 12 residues in the CDR3. CDR1 is WSHSY, CDR2 SAAADI, per germline. The sample holds many counts of this clonotype. Its antigen remains unidentified. The junction does not match germline at one end; this may be a read error. Constant-region priming of around 500 ng total RNA yielded TCR beta cDNA. Sequencing libraries for TCR beta derived from three nested multiplex PCR rounds that used slightly modified ARM-PCR. Primers for the first two PCR rounds were TRBV1-TRBV30 forward primers and a C-beta reverse primer (roughly 9 cycles per round). TCRdb passed the multiplex PCR reads through MiXCR, listing each CDR3 protein once. The sample holds roughly 190,000 distinct CDR3 sequences, approximately 80% seen once. Findings of the study overall: Against blood, tumors held a significantly higher top-250-clone fraction (p = 0.039). Lesser overlap characterized tumor-adjacent and tumor-blood pairs relative to tumor region pairs. A fraction of only about 7.5-25% of top clones appeared in all five tumor regions.

V gene TRBV10-2 combines with J gene TRBJ2-1; D assignment may be TRBD1 or TRBD2 (5 bases each). Source material: tumor tissue from primary liver carcinoma. This TCR was sampled from a middle-aged man with primary liver carcinoma and hepatitis B virus infection. Written as DNA, the CDR3 is TGCGCCAGCAGTGAGTCGACTCGGGGTCAGGGCTTC. Protein sequence: CASSESTRGQGF.